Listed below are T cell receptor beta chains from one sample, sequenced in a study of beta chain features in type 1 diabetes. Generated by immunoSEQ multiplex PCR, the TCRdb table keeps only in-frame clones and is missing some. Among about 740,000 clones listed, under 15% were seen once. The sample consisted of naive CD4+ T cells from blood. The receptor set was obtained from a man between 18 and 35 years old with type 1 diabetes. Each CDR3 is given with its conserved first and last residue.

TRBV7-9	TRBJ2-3	CASSLTSGRSTDTQYF
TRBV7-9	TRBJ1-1	CASNPRGPQGTEAFF
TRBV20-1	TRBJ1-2	CSASETGRNTF
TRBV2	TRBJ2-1	CASSSGGRRSYNEQFF
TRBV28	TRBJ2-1	CASSPTRQGAYNEQFF
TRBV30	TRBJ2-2	CAQTRPGQRNTGELFF
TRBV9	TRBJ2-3	CASSVGLAGGPRSTDTQYF
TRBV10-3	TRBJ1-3	CAVSNGQHSGNTIYF
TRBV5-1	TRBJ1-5	CASSLEGGQPQHF
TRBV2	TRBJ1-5	CASSKSNQPQHF
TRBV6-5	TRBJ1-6	CATRDRGGSPLHF
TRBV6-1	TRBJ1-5	CASRISDQPQHF
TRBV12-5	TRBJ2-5	CASGLNQETQYF
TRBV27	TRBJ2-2	CASSLVGFGELFF
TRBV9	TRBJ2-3	CASSVAPSGRAGTDTQYF
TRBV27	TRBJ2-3	CASSVGGAVMNTQYF
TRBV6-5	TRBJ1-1	CASSYEGTAPEAFF
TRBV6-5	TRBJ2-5	CASSSHGQETQYF
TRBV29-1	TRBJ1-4	CSVERGLNEKLFF
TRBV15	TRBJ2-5	CATSRDRAEETQYF
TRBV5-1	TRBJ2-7	CASSLDRQWGYEQYF
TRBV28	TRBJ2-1	CASSYPGLAGSGEQFF
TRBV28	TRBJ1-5	CASSLGQGRGNQPQHF
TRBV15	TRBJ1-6	CATSIETGGRSPLHF
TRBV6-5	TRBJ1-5	CASSYSAGAGNQPQHF
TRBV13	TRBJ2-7	CASSLGLGQSYEQYF
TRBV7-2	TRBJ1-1	CASSLGAPPSTEAFF
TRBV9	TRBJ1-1	CASSLTGAYTEAFF
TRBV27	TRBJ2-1	CASSVDRALYNEQFF
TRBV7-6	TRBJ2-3	CASSLNPGTDTQYF
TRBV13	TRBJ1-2	CASKSQQGREDGYTF
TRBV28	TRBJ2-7	CASSPDGYEQYF
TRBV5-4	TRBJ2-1	CASSLGVRAQRIYNEQFF
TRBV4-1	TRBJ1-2	CASSPLGLTRGGYTF
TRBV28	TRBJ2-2	CASSTRTGRSGELFF
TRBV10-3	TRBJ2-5	CAIRISDQQGAQETQYF
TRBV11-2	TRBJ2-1	CASSLEVRVNEQFF